The 13 T cell receptor beta chains below were found in one sample sequenced in a study of a mutant IDH1 vaccine in newly diagnosed glioma. The antigens of these receptors remain unknown. The time point was: week 35, safety follow-up. Topical imiquimod accompanied each vaccine dose, which consisted of 300 ug of mutant IDH1 20-mer peptide. Sequencing was performed with immunoSEQ multiplex PCR; in TCRdb, only in-frame clones are kept and a portion is missing. The sample shows more than 55,000 clones, around four fifths of them seen only once. The source material was PBMCs, sampled from a glioma patient whose treatment included an IDH1 peptide vaccine. The receptors come from a man aged 25 to 40 with glioma.

This clone was seen a single time. The CDR3 nucleotides read TGTGCCAGCAGTTCCAGGAGCTCTGGGGCCAACGTCCTGACTTTC. This translates into CASSSRSSGANVLTF. The V and J genes are TRBV6-6 and TRBJ2-6, with D unclear. V was shortened by 4 bases and J by 0 bases, with 7 bases between the two germline ends. This CDR3 comprises 15 residues. Germline V gene sequence: CDR1 MNHNY, CDR2 SVGAGI (reference sequence).

This clone has a single count. The rearrangement links TRBV2 to TRBJ2-7; possible D gene TRBD1, 6 bases. Germline V lookup: CDR1 SNHLY, CDR2 FYNNEI. This CDR3 has 14 amino acids. Trimming shortened V by 2 bases and J by 3 bases, and 11 bases separated the two germline ends. CDR3 nucleotides: TGTGCCAGCAGTGAACAGGGGAAGAACTACGAGCAGTACTTC. This sequence encodes CASSEQGKNYEQYF.

The chain uses TRBV6-1 and TRBJ2-1; D possibly matches TRBD1 or TRBD2 (5 bases each). CDR3 length: 15 amino acids. The V gene lost 4 bases and the J gene lost 3 bases, with 13 bases spanning the gap. Germline lookup yields CDR1 MNHNS and CDR2 SASEGT. Here the CDR3 DNA reads TGTGCCAGCAGTGCGACCGGGACCCTCTACAATGAGCAGTTCTTC. This gives the protein CASSATGTLYNEQFF.

The V and J genes are TRBV5-4 and TRBJ1-5; TRBD1 might be the D (6 bases). Germline CDR1 and CDR2: SGHNT and YYREEE (reference sequence). The CDR3 totals 15 residues. Trimming left V 0 bases short and J 0 bases short, with 7 bases between. The CDR3 protein is CASSLGGHSNQPQHF. The CDR3 region has the DNA TGTGCCAGCAGCTTGGGGGGACATAGCAATCAGCCCCAGCATTTT. Combining the CDR3 with reference TRBV5-4 and TRBJ1-5 gives the whole variable domain ETGVTQSPTHLIKTRGQQVTLRCSSQSGHNTVSWYQQALGQGPQFIFQYYREEENGRGNFPPRFSGLQFPNYSSELNVNALELDDSALYLCASSLGGHSNQPQHFGDGTRLSIL.

The chain is built from TRBV6-5 and TRBJ1-3; D gene uncertain. The CDR3 has 15 amino acids. V was cut by 0 bases and J by 2 bases, with 8 bases left in between. From germline, CDR1 is MNHEY and CDR2 SVGAGI. As DNA, the CDR3 is TGTGCCAGCAGTTACTCCGCCAGAACTGGAAACACCATATATTTT. This sequence encodes CASSYSARTGNTIYF.

The V gene is TRBV11-2, the J gene TRBJ2-1, with D unresolved. The CDR3 totals 13 residues. The V end lost 4 bases, the J end lost 7 bases, and 11 bases lay between the germline ends. CDR1 and CDR2 (germline): SGHAT, FQNNGV. In nucleotides, the CDR3 is TGTGCCAGCAGCTCGAGAGTGGGGAATGAGCAGTTCTTC. Residues: CASSSRVGNEQFF. Using reference TRBV11-2 and TRBJ2-1 for the parts outside the CDR3, the full variable domain is EAGVAQSPRYKIIEKRQSVAFWCNPISGHATLYWYQQILGQGPKLLIQFQNNGVVDDSQLPKDRFSAERLKGVDSTLKIQPAKLEDSAVYLCASSSRVGNEQFFGPGTRLTVL.

The chain couples TRBV30 to TRBJ1-4; possibly TRBD1 for D (5 bases). This CDR3 has 14 amino acids. The germline gives CDR1 GTSNPN, CDR2 SVGIG (reference sequence). V was pared by 1 base and J by 6 bases, with 12 bases between. The CDR3 region has the DNA TGTGCCTGGAGTGGTTGGGGCGGGGATGAAAAACTGTTTTTT. This codes for CAWSGWGGDEKLFF.

The chain combines TRBV19 with TRBJ2-1, with 11 bases that match TRBD2. V was pared by 4 bases and J by 9 bases, with 2 bases of the junction left unmatched. Germline V gene sequence: CDR1 LNHDA, CDR2 SQIVND (reference sequence). The length of the CDR3 is 13 residues. The CDR3 protein is CASSSLAGGEQFF. CDR3 nucleotide sequence: TGTGCCAGTAGTAGTCTAGCGGGGGGTGAGCAGTTCTTC.

This clone was seen a single time. The chain links TRBV10-3 to TRBJ1-2; 8 bases are shared with TRBD1. V shed 7 bases and J 5 bases; nucleotides not matched to a gene: 3. The V gene's germline CDR1 is ENHRY and CDR2 SYGVKD. This CDR3 spans 12 amino acids. CDR3 loop: CAIMGTGYGYTF. The CDR3, as DNA: TGTGCCATCATGGGGACAGGTTATGGCTACACCTTC.

This rearrangement joins TRBV27 to TRBJ2-5; D may be TRBD1 or TRBD2 (6 bases each). V dropped 3 bases and J dropped 5 bases, with 10 bases sitting between them. Germline V CDR1 and CDR2: MNHEY, SMNVEV (reference sequence). This CDR3 is 13 amino acids long. The CDR3 coding sequence is TGTGCCAGCAGTTTGGGGGGCGCGGAGACCCAGTACTTC. Translated: CASSLGGAETQYF.

This clone was seen a few times. The rearrangement links TRBV5-1 to TRBJ1-4, with D perhaps matching TRBD1 (5 bases). Germline lookup yields CDR1 SGHRS and CDR2 YFSETQ. The CDR3 length is 14 residues. V was clipped by 5 bases and J by 8 bases, with 16 bases between them. CDR3 protein: CASSTGTRGEKLFF. CDR3 coding DNA: TGCGCCAGCAGTACCGGCACACGGGGCGAAAAACTGTTTTTT.

The J gene is TRBJ2-7, the V gene TRBV5-6, with 9 bases identical to TRBD1. Germline trimming cut 5 bases from V and 4 bases from J; bases unmatched to any gene: 7. The CDR3 extends over 14 amino acids. Per the germline V gene, CDR1 is SGHDT and CDR2 is YYEEEE. The CDR3 is CASSPGTGIYEQYF. CDR3 bases: TGTGCCAGCAGTCCCGGGACAGGGATATACGAGCAGTACTTC.

In this sample, this clone turned up once. This chain connects TRBV2 to TRBJ2-5; perhaps TRBD2 as D (6 bases). Germline CDR1 reads SNHLY; CDR2 reads FYNNEI. Trimming removed 6 bases at V and 3 bases at J, with 11 bases between. The CDR3 consists of 13 residues. CDR3 in DNA: TGTGCCAGCAGCGGGACTTGGGAAGAGACCCAGTACTTC. It encodes CASSGTWEETQYF.